These 20 T cell receptor beta chains came from one sample sequenced in a study of T cells after yellow fever vaccination. TCRdb redid the calling of the 5' RACE reads with MiXCR, one entry per CDR3 protein. The table records some 560,000 distinct CDR3 sequences, roughly a sixth of them present only once. The sequences come from PBMCs, collected 5 to 6 days after the first yellow fever vaccination. These receptors all stem from a man in his late teens or twenties who received the YFV17D yellow fever vaccine.

There are a few counts of this clonotype. CDR3 sequence (DNA): TGTGCCAGCAGCGCCCGTCTCGGACAGGGAGTCCCCCTCCACTTT. This codes for CASSARLGQGVPLHF. The chain couples TRBV7-2 to TRBJ1-6; TRBD1 matches at 8 bases. CDR3 length equals 15 residues. Per the germline V gene, CDR1 is SGHTA and CDR2 is FQGNSA. V lost 5 bases and J lost 13; bases outside the gene matches: 13.

The rearrangement uses TRBV5-4 and TRBJ2-1, with 9 nucleotides matching TRBD2. CDR3 length equals 14 residues. V lost 0 bases and J lost 6; bases outside the gene matches: 1. CDR1 SGHNT and CDR2 YYREEE come from the germline V gene (reference sequence). The CDR3 reads CASSLVTSGNEQFF. DNA of the CDR3: TGTGCCAGCAGCTTGGTGACTAGCGGCAATGAGCAGTTCTTC. The entire variable domain, with the rest obtained from reference TRBV5-4 and TRBJ2-1, is as follows: ETGVTQSPTHLIKTRGQQVTLRCSSQSGHNTVSWYQQALGQGPQFIFQYYREEENGRGNFPPRFSGLQFPNYSSELNVNALELDDSALYLCASSLVTSGNEQFFGPGTRLTVL.

Worth noting for this clonotype: The junction departs from the called germline gene at one end, perhaps through a read error. The J gene is TRBJ1-2, the V gene TRBV4-1; unclear D gene. There are 12 residues in the CDR3. The germline V gene has CDR1 MGHRA and CDR2 YSYEKL. The CDR3 DNA reads TGCGCCAGCAGCCAAGATTCCTCGCCCTTCTCCTTC. Protein product: CASSQDSSPFSF.

This clonotype was observed at least ten times. The chain has TRBV5-1 and TRBJ2-5; the D is unclear. This CDR3 comprises 14 residues. Germline V gene lookup returns CDR1 SGHRS and CDR2 YFSETQ. V was clipped by 0 bases and J by 2 bases, with 8 bases between them. CDR3 amino acids: CASSLGMLQETQYF. The CDR3 DNA reads as TGCGCCAGCAGCTTGGGAATGTTACAAGAGACCCAGTACTTC.

This clonotype was detected only a few times. V gene TRBV5-1 combines with J gene TRBJ1-1, with a tentative D call TRBD1 (6 bases). The CDR3 sequence is 15 residues long. Germline CDR1 is SGHRS and CDR2 is YFSETQ. The V end was cut by 4 bases, the J end by 1 base, with 14 bases between. CDR3 loop: CASSAIQGENTEAFF. In nucleotides, the CDR3 is TGCGCCAGCAGCGCGATACAGGGTGAGAACACTGAAGCTTTCTTT. Looking up the rest from reference TRBV5-1 and TRBJ1-1 gives the full variable domain: KAGVTQTPRYLIKTRGQQVTLSCSPISGHRSVSWYQQTPGQGLQFLFEYFSETQRNKGNFPGRFSGRQFSNSRSEMNVSTLELGDSALYLCASSAIQGENTEAFFGQGTRLTVV.

This clonotype was detected many times. The V call is TRBV6-2 or TRBV6-3, the J call TRBJ1-5; D uncertain. Germline loops: CDR1 MNHEY, CDR2 SVGEGT. V lost 2 bases and J lost 5, with 10 bases in between. The CDR3 spans 14 residues. Here the CDR3 reads CASSYGDPHQPQHF. The DNA for the CDR3 is TGTGCCAGCAGTTACGGAGACCCCCATCAGCCCCAGCATTTT.

The chain recombines TRBV12-3 or TRBV12-4 with TRBJ1-6; no clear D gene. The CDR3 loop spans 13 amino acids. Between the trimmed V and J ends, which lost 3 bases and 10 bases, there was a span of 10 bases. The CDR3 sequence: CASSFKPDSPLHF. The DNA for the CDR3 is TGTGCCAGCAGTTTCAAGCCTGACTCACCCCTCCACTTT.

The chain joins TRBV4-3 to TRBJ1-4; D possibly corresponds to TRBD1 (5 bases). The V and J ends lost 0 bases and 6 bases respectively, with 14 bases between them. This CDR3 is 16 amino acids long. The germline V gene has CDR1 LGHNA and CDR2 YSLEER. The CDR3 bases are TGCGCCAGCAGCCAAGATCGGGGCGGAGTTTATGAAAAACTGTTTTTT. As protein: CASSQDRGGVYEKLFF.

This clonotype was detected only a few times. The chain joins TRBV5-1 to TRBJ2-4; D uncertain. The V gene's germline CDR1 is SGHRS and CDR2 YFSETQ. This CDR3 region has 13 residues. Trimming left V 0 bases short and J 6 bases short, with 7 bases between. As DNA, the CDR3 is TGCGCCAGCAGCTTGGGGCTTGGAAACATTCAGTACTTC. Translating it yields CASSLGLGNIQYF.

The CDR3: CASSIGQGTYNEQFF. Here the CDR3 DNA reads TGTGCCAGTAGTATTGGACAGGGGACTTACAATGAGCAGTTCTTC. The rearrangement uses TRBV19 and TRBJ2-1; 9 bases are a match to TRBD1. CDR1 and CDR2 from the germline V gene are LNHDA and SQIVND (reference sequence). The CDR3 runs to 15 residues. The V and J ends lost 3 bases and 4 bases, in that order; junction bases with no gene match: 4.

The chain has TRBV7-3 and TRBJ2-7; 10 bases match TRBD1. V lost 5 bases, J lost 6 bases, and 4 bases stayed unmatched. The CDR3 is made up of 13 amino acids. The germline gives CDR1 SGHTA, CDR2 FQGTGA. CDR3 region: CASSPGTGAEQYF. As DNA, the CDR3 is TGTGCCAGCAGCCCCGGGACAGGGGCCGAGCAGTACTTC.

A few counts support this clonotype. The V and J genes are TRBV25-1 and TRBJ1-1; D not certain. Germline-derived CDR1 and CDR2 are MGHDK and SYGVNS. With 1 base removed from V and 5 bases from J, the gap between germline ends came to 14 bases. CDR3 length equals 15 residues. The CDR3 protein is CASSELKMSGTEAFF. CDR3 bases: TGTGCCAGCAGTGAATTGAAGATGTCGGGGACTGAAGCTTTCTTT.

This clonotype was observed a few times. V is TRBV3-1 and J is TRBJ1-6; D is undetermined. V was shortened by 0 bases and J by 8 bases, with 11 bases between the two germline ends. The germline CDR1 and CDR2 sequences are LGHDT and YNNKEL (reference sequence). The CDR3 is 15 amino acids. CDR3: CASSQDSGNYSPLHF. CDR3 nucleotides: TGTGCCAGCAGCCAAGATTCCGGGAACTATTCACCCCTCCACTTT. Together with reference TRBV3-1 and TRBJ1-6, the CDR3 gives the full variable domain: DTAVSQTPKYLVTQMGNDKSIKCEQNLGHDTMYWYKQDSKKFLKIMFSYNNKELIINETVPNRFSPKSPDKAHLNLHINSLELGDSAVYFCASSQDSGNYSPLHFGNGTRLTVT.

This clonotype was counted between two and nine times. The rearrangement links TRBV7-3 to TRBJ2-1; unclear D gene. This CDR3 region has 13 residues. The V end lost 5 bases, the J end lost 8 bases, and 13 bases lay between the germline ends. Germline values: CDR1 SGHTA, CDR2 FQGTGA. The CDR3 loop reads CASSQSLADEQFF. Written as DNA, the CDR3 is TGTGCCAGCAGCCAAAGCCTCGCGGATGAGCAGTTCTTC.

In this sample, this clonotype turned up a few times. V gene TRBV6-5 combines with J gene TRBJ1-2; no clear D gene. The ends were cut back, 0 bases at V and 6 bases at J, with 8 bases in the middle. There are 13 residues in the CDR3. Germline V gene sequence: CDR1 MNHEY, CDR2 SVGAGI. The chain's CDR3 is CASSYSQVHGYTF. In DNA form, the CDR3 reads TGTGCCAGCAGTTACTCCCAGGTCCATGGCTACACCTTC.

This clonotype was detected a few times. This chain uses TRBV6-5 with TRBJ1-4; D unresolved. The V end was cut by 0 bases, the J end by 7 bases, with 12 bases between. The CDR3 contains 15 residues. Germline CDR1 MNHEY, CDR2 SVGAGI. The CDR3 DNA reads TGTGCCAGCAGTTACTCGACAAGTTCGGCTGAAAAACTGTTTTTT. Residues: CASSYSTSSAEKLFF.

The chain has TRBV2 and TRBJ2-5; 10 positions match TRBD1. This CDR3 is 20 amino acids long. Germline-derived CDR1 and CDR2 are SNHLY and FYNNEI. Trimming removed 7 bases from V and 1 base from J; junction bases left unmatched: 21. Written as DNA, the CDR3 is TGTGCCAGCAATGGACCGTCGGGACAGGGGATTAGTGGGGGCCAAGAGACCCAGTACTTC. It is translated as CASNGPSGQGISGGQETQYF. The full variable domain, its missing parts supplied by reference TRBV2 and TRBJ2-5, is EPEVTQTPSHQVTQMGQEVILRCVPISNHLYFYWYRQILGQKVEFLVSFYNNEISEKSEIFDDQFSVERPDGSNFTLKIRSTKLEDSAMYFCASNGPSGQGISGGQETQYFGPGTRLLVL.

The chain links TRBV20-1 to TRBJ2-6; the D is unclear. Germline CDR1 and CDR2: DFQATT and SNEGSKA (reference sequence). The CDR3 runs to 13 residues. Trimming left V 3 bases short and J 1 base short, with 4 bases between. In DNA, the CDR3 is TGCAGTGCTAGTACGTCTGGGGCCAACGTCCTGACTTTC. Protein: CSASTSGANVLTF.

The chain links TRBV20-1 to TRBJ1-1, with 7 bases that match TRBD1. Germline CDR1 is DFQATT and CDR2 is SNEGSKA (reference sequence). The J segment lost 2 bases and the V segment lost 3 bases, leaving 9 bases of the junction unmatched. The CDR3 runs to 15 residues. This chain's CDR3 is CSARADRAVNTEAFF. In DNA, the CDR3 is TGCAGTGCTAGGGCAGACAGGGCCGTAAACACTGAAGCTTTCTTT.

A few counts support this clonotype. The rearrangement joins TRBV20-1 to TRBJ2-2; D is possibly TRBD2 (7 bases). This CDR3 is 14 amino acids long. Trimming pared 2 bases from V and 5 bases from J, leaving 12 bases between. The germline V gene has CDR1 DFQATT and CDR2 SNEGSKA (reference sequence). DNA for the CDR3: TGCAGTGCTAGATGGGGGGGCGCAACCGGGGAGCTGTTTTTT. Translation gives CSARWGGATGELFF.